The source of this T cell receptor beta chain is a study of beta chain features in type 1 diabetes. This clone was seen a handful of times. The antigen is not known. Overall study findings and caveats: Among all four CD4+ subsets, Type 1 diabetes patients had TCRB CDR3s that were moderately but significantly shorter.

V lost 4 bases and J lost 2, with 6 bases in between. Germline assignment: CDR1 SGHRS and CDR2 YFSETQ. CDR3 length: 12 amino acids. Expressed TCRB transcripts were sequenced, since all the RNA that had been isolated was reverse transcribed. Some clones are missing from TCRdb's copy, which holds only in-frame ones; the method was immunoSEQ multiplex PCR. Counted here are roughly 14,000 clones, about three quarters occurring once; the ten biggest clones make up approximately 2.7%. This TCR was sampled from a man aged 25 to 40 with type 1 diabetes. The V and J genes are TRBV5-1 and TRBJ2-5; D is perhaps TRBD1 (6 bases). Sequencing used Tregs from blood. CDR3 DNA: TGCGCCAGCAGCAGGGGGCAAGAGACCCAGTACTTC. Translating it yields CASSRGQETQYF.